This T cell receptor (beta chain) was obtained from a study of blood T cell repertoires in COVID-19. Between the trimmed V and J ends, which lost 3 bases and 7 bases, there was a span of 15 bases. CDR3 length: 15 amino acids. Per the germline V gene, CDR1 is SNHLY and CDR2 is FYNNEI. The protocol was immunoSEQ multiplex PCR, while the TCRdb copy is restricted to in-frame clones and leaves out a portion. There are just over 200,000 clones in the sample; about 78% occur only once, and 4.5% to 7% lies in the top ten. The chain recombines TRBV2 with TRBJ1-4, with D possibly matching TRBD1 (5 bases). This clonotype was obtained from a woman aged 70-85 years with acute or convalescent COVID-19. The sequencing input was peripheral blood. CDR3: CASSDIDSPGEKLFF. Here the CDR3 DNA reads TGTGCCAGCAGTGACATTGACAGTCCGGGTGAAAAACTGTTTTTT.